This T cell receptor beta chain was sequenced during a study of control samples from healthy donors and cancer patients. CDR1 is SGDLS and CDR2 is YYNGEE in the germline V gene. Unmatched junction bases numbered 4, after V lost 5 bases and J lost 4 bases. The CDR3 contains 14 residues. The table came from immunoSEQ multiplex PCR; TCRdb's copy has only in-frame clones and leaves some out. The sample lists about 160,000 clones; around 95% were seen once. The clonotype was recovered from a woman aged 40 to 50 in good health. The chain carries TRBV9 and TRBJ1-4; TRBD1 aligns across 8 bases. Sample: blood. This CDR3 is CASSRTGYNEKLFF. The CDR3 DNA is TGTGCCAGCAGTCGGACAGGGTATAATGAAAAACTGTTTTTT.